These 9 T cell receptor beta chains were sequenced from one sample in a study of cytomegalovirus exposure and HLA in healthy donors. Primers: 60 Vbeta forward and 13 Jbeta reverse. Libraries were prepared by immunoSEQ multiplex PCR; TCRdb keeps only in-frame clonotypes and omits some of them. The profile shows some 150,000 clones, just under 80% of them singletons. Sequences were obtained from PBMCs. Receptor source: a man younger than 45 in good health and CMV-seronegative.

This clone was detected once. This sequence joins TRBV5-4 and TRBJ2-3, with 9 bases identical to TRBD1. V lost 4 bases to trimming and J lost 5 bases; unmatched junction nucleotides: 5. The V gene's germline CDR1 is SGHNT and CDR2 YYREEE (reference sequence). This CDR3 contains 14 residues. The CDR3 sequence: CASSPGQGIDTQYF. DNA of the CDR3: TGTGCCAGCAGCCCGGGACAGGGAATAGATACGCAGTATTTT.

V is TRBV7-6 and J is TRBJ2-1, with TRBD2 matching 10 bases. Germline assignment: CDR1 SGHVS and CDR2 FNYEAQ. This CDR3 comprises 17 residues. Germline trimming cut 1 base from V and 7 bases from J; bases unmatched to any gene: 10. The CDR3, as DNA: TGTGCCAGCAGCTTAGGCCAAAGCGGGGGGGCTACAAATGAGCAGTTCTTC. This translates into CASSLGQSGGATNEQFF.

The V and J genes are TRBV6-1 and TRBJ2-1, with a possible D match to TRBD1 (6 bases). Per germline, CDR1 MNHNS and CDR2 SASEGT. The CDR3 totals 14 residues. Trimming removed 8 bases from V and 5 bases from J, with 16 bases in between. CDR3 sequence (DNA): TGTGCCAGCGAAAGGGACAACTTCGACAATGAGCAGTTCTTC. Translated: CASERDNFDNEQFF.

The genes are TRBV7-8 and TRBJ2-5, with D possibly being TRBD1 (6 bases). The CDR3 sequence is 15 residues long. The ends were cut back, 7 bases at V and 5 bases at J, with 20 bases in the middle. Germline loops: CDR1 SGHVS, CDR2 FQNEAQ. In DNA form, the CDR3 reads TGTGCCAGCACAAAGCTAGGGGGTCAGGGCGAGACCCAGTACTTC. This translates into CASTKLGGQGETQYF. The whole variable domain, remainder taken from reference TRBV7-8 and TRBJ2-5, is GAGVSQSPRYKVAKRGQDVALRCDPISGHVSLFWYQQALGQGPEFLTYFQNEAQLDKSGLPSDRFFAERPEGSVSTLKIQRTQQEDSAVYLCASTKLGGQGETQYFGPGTRLLVL.

Turning to this clone: The junction and the germline gene differ at one end; a read error may be behind it. This chain joins TRBV6-5 and TRBJ1-6, with 9 bases fitting TRBD1. Germline loops: CDR1 MNHEY, CDR2 SVGAGI. CDR3 length: 14 residues. The CDR3 protein is CASKGQGHNLPLHF. In DNA, the CDR3 is TGTGCCAGCAAAGGACAGGGGCATAATTTACCCCTCCACTTT.

The chain carries TRBV5-6 and TRBJ2-1, with a tentative D call TRBD2 (5 bases). V lost 4 bases and J lost 0, with 14 bases in between. CDR1 and CDR2 from the germline V gene are SGHDT and YYEEEE. The CDR3 consists of 16 residues. As DNA, the CDR3 is TGTGCCAGCAGCAAGCCGGGGTATAGCTCCTACAATGAGCAGTTCTTC. The encoded protein is CASSKPGYSSYNEQFF.

The chain recombines TRBV5-1 with TRBJ1-1; no reliable D call. Trimming cost V 4 bases and J 0 bases, with 10 bases left between them. This CDR3 is built from 14 residues. CDR1 is SGHRS and CDR2 is YFSETQ in the germline V gene. The CDR3 region has the DNA TGCGCCAGCAGCCCCCTCAGGATGAACACTGAAGCTTTCTTT. Protein sequence: CASSPLRMNTEAFF.

V is TRBV5-1 and J is TRBJ1-1; 7 bases are a match to TRBD1. J lost 5 bases, V lost 6 bases, and 16 bases had no gene match. Germline assignment: CDR1 SGHRS and CDR2 YFSETQ. This CDR3 spans 16 amino acids. The CDR3 sequence: CASTSGLRAGGTEAFF. In DNA form, the CDR3 reads TGCGCCAGCACCTCAGGGTTGAGGGCAGGGGGGACTGAAGCTTTCTTT.

J is TRBJ1-5 and V is TRBV28, with TRBD1 identical over 10 bases. From germline, CDR1 is MDHEN and CDR2 SYDVKM. With V trimmed by 6 bases and J by 6 bases, 11 bases remained unmatched. This CDR3 is built from 16 residues. The CDR3, as DNA: TGTGCCAGCAGCTCTCATCCCGGGACAGGGGTTCAGCCCCAGCATTTT. Residues: CASSSHPGTGVQPQHF.